The TCR beta chain described here comes from a study of blood T cells in healthy people across ages. It was with a sample-barcoded 5' primer and a J-beta primer mix that a second PCR of roughly 7 to 12 cycles was run. Unique molecular identifiers of 12 random nucleotides labeled each cDNA. TCRdb used MiXCR to reprocess the 5' RACE reads, holding one entry per CDR3 protein. The repertoire holds about 1.8 million distinct CDR3 sequences, with around 48% as singletons. CDR3 length equals 13 residues. Per germline, CDR1 MNHEY and CDR2 SVGAGI. Source material: blood. The sequence derives from a woman aged 35 to 49 in good health. This sequence joins TRBV6-5 and TRBJ2-7, with TRBD1 identical over 9 bases. The DNA end favors TRBJ2-5, so the J call may be wrong. The CDR3 loop is CASTRQGVKTQYF. The CDR3 DNA is TGTGCCAGCACCCGACAGGGGGTCAAGACCCAGTACTTC.